This TCR beta chain was retrieved from a study of shared clonotypes between healthy human individuals. Study information: A couple of women and a few men aged 18 to 49 served as donors.

The authors ran the assay at deep level. In replicate PCRs of unsorted PBMC, approximately 0.3 ug DNA, about 31,000 T cell genomes, was used. Methods used by the authors: Sequence data from immunoSEQ were junction-only and lacked quality scores; consequently, filtering differed. TCRdb's table, derived via immunoSEQ multiplex PCR, lists solely in-frame clones and lacks some. V, J and clone size are those of that table, while D and trimming were read from the DNA. The table lists about half a million clones, 75% to 85% of them singletons. CDR1 SGHNT and CDR2 YYREEE come from the germline V gene (reference sequence). CDR3 length equals 14 residues. The V end lost 4 bases, the J end lost 0 bases, and 11 bases lay between the germline ends.

Specimen: PBMCs. This TCR came from a woman aged 35 to 49 in good health. Some clones in this sample may be carry-over from other donors' samples. The chain joins TRBV5-4 to TRBJ2-7; unclear D gene. The CDR3 DNA reads as TGTGCCAGCAGCCTACACTCCAACTCCTACGAGCAGTACTTC. It is translated as CASSLHSNSYEQYF.